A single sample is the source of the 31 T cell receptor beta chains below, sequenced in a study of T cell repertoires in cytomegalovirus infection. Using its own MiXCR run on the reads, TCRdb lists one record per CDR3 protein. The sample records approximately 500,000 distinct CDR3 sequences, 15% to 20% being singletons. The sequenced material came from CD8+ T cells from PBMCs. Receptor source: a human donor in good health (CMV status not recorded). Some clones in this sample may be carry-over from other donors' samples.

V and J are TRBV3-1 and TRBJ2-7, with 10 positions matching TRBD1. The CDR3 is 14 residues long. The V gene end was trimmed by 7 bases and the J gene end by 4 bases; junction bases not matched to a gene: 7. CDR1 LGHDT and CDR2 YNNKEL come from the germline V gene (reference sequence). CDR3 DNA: TGTGCCAGCACGCCGAGACAGGGGGCTTACGAGCAGTACTTC. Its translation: CASTPRQGAYEQYF.

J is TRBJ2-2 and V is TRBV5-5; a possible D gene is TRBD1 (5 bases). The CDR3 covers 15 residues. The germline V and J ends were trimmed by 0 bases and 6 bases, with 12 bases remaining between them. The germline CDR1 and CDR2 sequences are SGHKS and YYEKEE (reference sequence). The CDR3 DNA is TGTGCCAGCAGCTTGGTACAGGTTGACGCCGGGGAGCTGTTTTTT. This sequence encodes CASSLVQVDAGELFF.

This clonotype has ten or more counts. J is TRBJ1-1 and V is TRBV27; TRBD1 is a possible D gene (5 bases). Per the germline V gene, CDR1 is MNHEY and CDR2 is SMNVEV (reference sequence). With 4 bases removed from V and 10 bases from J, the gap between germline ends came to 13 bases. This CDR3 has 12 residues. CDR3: CASSSLGRGAFF. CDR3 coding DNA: TGTGCCAGCAGTTCCCTTGGGAGGGGAGCTTTCTTT.

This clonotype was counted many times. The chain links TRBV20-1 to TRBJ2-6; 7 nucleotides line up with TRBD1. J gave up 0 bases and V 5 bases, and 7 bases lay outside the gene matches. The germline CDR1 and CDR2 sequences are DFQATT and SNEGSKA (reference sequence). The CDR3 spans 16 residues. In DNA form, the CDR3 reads TGCAGTGCTGCGACAGGGATGATCTCTGGGGCCAACGTCCTGACTTTC. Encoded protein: CSAATGMISGANVLTF.

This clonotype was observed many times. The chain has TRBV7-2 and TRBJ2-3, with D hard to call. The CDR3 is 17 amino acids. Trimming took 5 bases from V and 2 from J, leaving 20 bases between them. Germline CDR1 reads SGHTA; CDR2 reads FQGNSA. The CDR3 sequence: CASSIDRTSGYTDTQYF. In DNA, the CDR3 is TGTGCCAGCAGCATCGACCGGACCTCCGGTTACACAGATACGCAGTATTTT.

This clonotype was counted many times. The CDR3: CASSSTRHYEQYF. DNA for the CDR3: TGTGCCAGCAGCTCGACTAGACATTACGAGCAGTACTTC. The rearrangement links TRBV11-2 to TRBJ2-7; the D gene is possibly TRBD2 (6 bases). V lost 4 bases and J 4 bases, leaving 11 bases between the germline ends. The germline CDR1 and CDR2 sequences are SGHAT and FQNNGV. The length of the CDR3 is 13 residues.

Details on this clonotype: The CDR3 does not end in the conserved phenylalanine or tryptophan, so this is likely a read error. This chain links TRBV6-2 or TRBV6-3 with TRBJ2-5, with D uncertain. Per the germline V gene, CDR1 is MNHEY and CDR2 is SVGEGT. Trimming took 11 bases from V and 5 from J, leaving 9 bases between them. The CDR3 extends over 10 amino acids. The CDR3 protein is CARTWETQYL. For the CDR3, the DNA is TGTGCCCGCACCTGGGAGACCCAGTACTTA.

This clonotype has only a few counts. This CDR3 is CASSSVGGNTEAFF. The CDR3 DNA reads as TGTGCCAGCAGCTCCGTTGGGGGGAACACTGAAGCTTTCTTT. The chain combines TRBV7-3 with TRBJ1-1, with D tentatively TRBD1 (5 bases). The CDR3 has 14 residues. V lost 4 bases to trimming and J lost 1 base, with 10 bases between them. Germline V lookup: CDR1 SGHTA, CDR2 FQGTGA.

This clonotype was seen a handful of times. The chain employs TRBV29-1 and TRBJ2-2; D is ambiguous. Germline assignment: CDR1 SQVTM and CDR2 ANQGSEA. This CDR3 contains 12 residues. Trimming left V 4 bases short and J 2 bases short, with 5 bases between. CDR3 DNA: TGCAGCGTTGCCCCCAACACCGGGGAGCTGTTTTTT. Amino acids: CSVAPNTGELFF.

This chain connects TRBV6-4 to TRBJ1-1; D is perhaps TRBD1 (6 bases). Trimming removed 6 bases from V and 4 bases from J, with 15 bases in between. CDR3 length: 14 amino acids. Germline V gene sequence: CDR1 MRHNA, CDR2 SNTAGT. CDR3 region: CASRRGGTGTEAFF. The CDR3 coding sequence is TGTGCCAGCAGGAGGGGGGGAACCGGCACTGAAGCTTTCTTT.

Here the CDR3 DNA reads TGTGCCAGCAGCTTTAAGCGGGAGACGGGCAATGAGCAGTTCTTC. It encodes CASSFKRETGNEQFF. This chain links TRBV5-4 with TRBJ2-1; 8 bases agree with TRBD2. Germline CDR1 SGHNT, CDR2 YYREEE (reference sequence). The CDR3 contains 15 residues. Unmatched junction bases numbered 7, after V lost 2 bases and J lost 6 bases. Full variable domain (outside the CDR3, taken from reference TRBV5-4 and TRBJ2-1): ETGVTQSPTHLIKTRGQQVTLRCSSQSGHNTVSWYQQALGQGPQFIFQYYREEENGRGNFPPRFSGLQFPNYSSELNVNALELDDSALYLCASSFKRETGNEQFFGPGTRLTVL.

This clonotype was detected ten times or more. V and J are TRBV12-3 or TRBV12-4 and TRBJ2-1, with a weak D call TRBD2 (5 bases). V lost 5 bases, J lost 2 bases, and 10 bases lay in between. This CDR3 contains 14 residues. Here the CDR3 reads CASSPTTTYNEQFF. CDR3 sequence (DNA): TGTGCCAGCAGTCCGACTACTACCTACAATGAGCAGTTCTTC.

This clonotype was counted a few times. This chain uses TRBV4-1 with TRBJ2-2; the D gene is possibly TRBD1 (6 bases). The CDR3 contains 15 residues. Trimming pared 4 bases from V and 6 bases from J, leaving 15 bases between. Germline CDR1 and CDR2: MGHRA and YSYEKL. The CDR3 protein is CASSRIIRGPGELFF. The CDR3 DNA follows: TGCGCCAGCAGCCGCATTATCAGGGGTCCCGGGGAGCTGTTTTTT.

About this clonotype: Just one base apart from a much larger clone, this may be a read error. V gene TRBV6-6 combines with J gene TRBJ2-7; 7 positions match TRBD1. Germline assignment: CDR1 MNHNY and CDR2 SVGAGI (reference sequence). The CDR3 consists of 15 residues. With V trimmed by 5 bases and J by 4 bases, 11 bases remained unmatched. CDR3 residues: CASSLTGERWYEQYF. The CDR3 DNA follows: TGTGCCAGCAGTCTTACAGGGGAACGCTGGTACGAGCAGTACTTC.

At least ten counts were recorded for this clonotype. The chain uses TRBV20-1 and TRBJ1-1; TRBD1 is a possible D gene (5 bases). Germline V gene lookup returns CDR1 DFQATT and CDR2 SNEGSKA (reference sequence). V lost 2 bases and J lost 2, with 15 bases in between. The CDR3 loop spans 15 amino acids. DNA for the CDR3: TGCAGTGCTAGAAAAACCGGGACCGATAACACTGAAGCTTTCTTT. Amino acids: CSARKTGTDNTEAFF.

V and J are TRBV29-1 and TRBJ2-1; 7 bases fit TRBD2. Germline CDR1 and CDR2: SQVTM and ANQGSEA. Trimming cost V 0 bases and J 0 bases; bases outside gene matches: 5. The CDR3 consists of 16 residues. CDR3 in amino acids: CSVEDHPSGSYNEQFF. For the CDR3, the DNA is TGCAGCGTTGAAGATCACCCTAGCGGCTCCTACAATGAGCAGTTCTTC.

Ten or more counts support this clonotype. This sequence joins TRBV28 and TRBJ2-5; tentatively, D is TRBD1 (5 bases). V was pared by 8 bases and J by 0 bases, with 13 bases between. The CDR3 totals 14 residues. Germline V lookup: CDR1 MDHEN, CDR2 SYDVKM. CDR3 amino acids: CASDLDSDQETQYF. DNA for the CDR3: TGTGCCAGCGACCTAGACAGCGACCAAGAGACCCAGTACTTC.

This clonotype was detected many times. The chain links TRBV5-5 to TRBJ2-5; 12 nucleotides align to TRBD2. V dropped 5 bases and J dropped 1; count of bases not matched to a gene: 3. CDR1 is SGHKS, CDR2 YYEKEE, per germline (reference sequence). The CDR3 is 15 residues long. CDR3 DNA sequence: TGTGCCAGCAGGTGGGGACTAGCGGGCCAAGAGACCCAGTACTTC. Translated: CASRWGLAGQETQYF.

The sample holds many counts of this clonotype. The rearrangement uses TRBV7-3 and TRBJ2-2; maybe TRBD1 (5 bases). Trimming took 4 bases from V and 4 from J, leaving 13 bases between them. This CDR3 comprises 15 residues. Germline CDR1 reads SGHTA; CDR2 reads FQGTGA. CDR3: CASSSQGRGTGELFF. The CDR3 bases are TGTGCCAGCAGCTCTCAGGGAAGGGGCACCGGGGAGCTGTTTTTT.

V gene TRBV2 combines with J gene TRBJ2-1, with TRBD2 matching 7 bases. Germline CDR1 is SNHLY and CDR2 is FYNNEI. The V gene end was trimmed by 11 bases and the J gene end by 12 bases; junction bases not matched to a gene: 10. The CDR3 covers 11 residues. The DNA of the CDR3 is TGTGCCGCTCAAGCGGGGTTAGGGCAGTTCTTC. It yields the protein CAAQAGLGQFF.

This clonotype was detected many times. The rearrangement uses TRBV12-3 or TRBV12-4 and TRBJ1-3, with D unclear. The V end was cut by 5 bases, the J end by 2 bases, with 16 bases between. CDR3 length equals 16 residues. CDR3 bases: TGTGCCAGCAGTCCCCTAACCACGGGCCCTGGAAACACCATATATTTT. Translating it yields CASSPLTTGPGNTIYF.

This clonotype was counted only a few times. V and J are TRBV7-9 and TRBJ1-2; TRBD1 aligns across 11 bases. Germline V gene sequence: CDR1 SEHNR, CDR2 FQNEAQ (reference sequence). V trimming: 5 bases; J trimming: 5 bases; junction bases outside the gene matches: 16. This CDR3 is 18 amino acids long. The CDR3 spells CASSPGDRTGGARYGYTF. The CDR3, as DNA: TGTGCCAGCAGCCCGGGTGACCGGACAGGGGGCGCGAGGTATGGCTACACCTTC. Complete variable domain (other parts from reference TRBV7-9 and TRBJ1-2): DTGVSQNPRHKITKRGQNVTFRCDPISEHNRLYWYRQTLGQGPEFLTYFQNEAQLEKSRLLSDRFSAERPKGSFSTLEIQRTEQGDSAMYLCASSPGDRTGGARYGYTFGSGTRLTVV.

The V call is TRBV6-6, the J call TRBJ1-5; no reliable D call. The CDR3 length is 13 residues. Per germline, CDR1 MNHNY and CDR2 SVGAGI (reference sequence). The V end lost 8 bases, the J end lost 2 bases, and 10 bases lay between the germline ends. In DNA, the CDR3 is TGTGCCAGCGAAGGAGGACGCAATCAGCCCCAGCATTTT. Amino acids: CASEGGRNQPQHF.

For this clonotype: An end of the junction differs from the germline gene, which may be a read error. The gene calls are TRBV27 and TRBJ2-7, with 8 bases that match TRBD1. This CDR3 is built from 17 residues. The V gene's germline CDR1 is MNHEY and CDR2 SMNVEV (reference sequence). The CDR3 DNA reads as TGTGCCAACAGTCCATCTCTCGCGGGACAGGCTATCTACGAGCAGTACTTC. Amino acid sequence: CANSPSLAGQAIYEQYF.

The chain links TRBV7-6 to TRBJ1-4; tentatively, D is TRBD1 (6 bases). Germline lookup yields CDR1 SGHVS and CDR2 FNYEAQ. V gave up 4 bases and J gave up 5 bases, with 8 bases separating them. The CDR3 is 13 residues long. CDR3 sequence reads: CASSWGANEKLFF. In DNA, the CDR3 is TGTGCCAGCAGCTGGGGGGCCAATGAAAAACTGTTTTTT.

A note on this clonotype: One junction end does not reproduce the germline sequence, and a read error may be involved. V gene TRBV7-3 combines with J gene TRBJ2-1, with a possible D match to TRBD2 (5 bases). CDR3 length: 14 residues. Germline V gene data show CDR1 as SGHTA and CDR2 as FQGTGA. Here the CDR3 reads CASSLTGISTEQFF. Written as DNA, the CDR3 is TGTGCAAGCAGCTTAACCGGGATTAGTACTGAGCAGTTCTTC.

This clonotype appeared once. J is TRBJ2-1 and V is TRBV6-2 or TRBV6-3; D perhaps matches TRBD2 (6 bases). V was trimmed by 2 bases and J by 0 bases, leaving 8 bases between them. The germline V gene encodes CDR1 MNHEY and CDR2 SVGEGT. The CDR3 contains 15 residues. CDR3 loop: CASSYEGGSYNEQFF. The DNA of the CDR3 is TGTGCCAGCAGTTACGAGGGAGGCTCCTACAATGAGCAGTTCTTC.

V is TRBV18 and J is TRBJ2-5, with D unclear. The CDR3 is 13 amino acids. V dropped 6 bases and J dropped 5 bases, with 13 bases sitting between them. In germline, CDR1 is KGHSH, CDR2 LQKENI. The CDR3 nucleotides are TGTGCCAGCTCCCCCAACACCTGGGAGACCCAGTACTTC. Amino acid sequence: CASSPNTWETQYF.

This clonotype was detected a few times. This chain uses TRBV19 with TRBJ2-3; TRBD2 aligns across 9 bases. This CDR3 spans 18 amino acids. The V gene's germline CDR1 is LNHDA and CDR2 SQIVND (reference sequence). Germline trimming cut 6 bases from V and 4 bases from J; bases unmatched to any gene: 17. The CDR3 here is CASSLPPAPSGAADTQYF. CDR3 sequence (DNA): TGTGCCAGTAGCCTACCCCCAGCCCCTAGCGGGGCAGCAGATACGCAGTATTTT.

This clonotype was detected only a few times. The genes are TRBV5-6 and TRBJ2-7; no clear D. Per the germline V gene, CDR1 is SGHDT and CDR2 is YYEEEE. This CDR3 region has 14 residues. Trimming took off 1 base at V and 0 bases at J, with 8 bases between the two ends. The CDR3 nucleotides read TGTGCCAGCAGCTTGCAGTTAAGCTCCTACGAGCAGTACTTC. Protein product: CASSLQLSSYEQYF.

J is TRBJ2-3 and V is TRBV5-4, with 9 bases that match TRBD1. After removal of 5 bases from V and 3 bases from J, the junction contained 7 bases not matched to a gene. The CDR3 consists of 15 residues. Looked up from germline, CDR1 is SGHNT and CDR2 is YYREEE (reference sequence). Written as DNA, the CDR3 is TGTGCCAGCAGTTCCGGACAGGGGAGAACAGATACGCAGTATTTT. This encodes CASSSGQGRTDTQYF.